This T cell receptor (beta chain) is from a study of neurological immune-mediated disorders (dated by TCRdb to between 2019 and 2020). With respect to the entire study: Peripheral blood TCR-beta repertoires from patients with HTLV-I-associated myelopathy (HAM/TSP), patients with multiple sclerosis, and healthy controls were compared in the study using UMI-based sequencing. The cohort was made up of approximately 69 subjects, consisting of around 14 HAM/TSP patients, about 35 multiple sclerosis patients and approximately 20 healthy controls. Longitudinal HAM/TSP and healthy donors were sampled at 3 time-points each (roughly 3-40 month intervals). The 85 to 110 TCR-beta libraries included longitudinal samples, technical triplicates and paired sorted CD4+ and CD8+ T-cell subsets alongside PBMC samples.

According to the germline V gene, CDR1 reads SGHDT and CDR2 reads YYEEEE. The CDR3 holds 15 amino acids from the cysteine to the phenylalanine. Only the CDR3 DNA is retained, 45 bases long and in frame from the first base. Trimming takes 4 bases off V and 4 bases off J; junction bases not matched to a gene: 7. This clonotype was counted a few times. The specificity of this receptor is unknown. Nothing much larger sits one base from this clone, and base qualities are not available. cDNA was synthesized by template-switch 5'RACE using a primer carrying a 10-nucleotide random unique molecular identifier by which each TCR transcript was tagged. Over 170 million TCR-beta sequences, covering 15-18 subjects, were produced in each sequencing run. The RNeasy kit was used for extraction of total RNA. TCR-beta VDJ regions were amplified with primers for the TCR constant region and the 5'RACE anchor, using the KAPA Real-time Library Amplification kit. A first PCR added sample indexes and Illumina adaptors, after which a second PCR increased the library yield. After Ampure bead purification, the roughly 650 bp TCR product was size-selected on a 2% E-gel SizeSelection system. Before pooling, library quality was checked on a Bioanalyzer, concentration was measured with Qubit, and libraries were quantified with the Kapa Library Quantification kit. An Illumina HiSeq 2500 sequenced the libraries paired-end 2 x 150 bp. To increase sequence diversity, about 23-30% phiX was spiked into each library pool. Processing in the source paper ran as follows. Quality-filtered reads were processed with the UMI-based MiGEC pipeline, which removed over 85% of raw TCR sequences during error correction. VDJ genes were aligned to IMGT germline references, and clonotypes were defined by unique CDR3 amino acid sequence plus V-J genes. VDJtools evaluated clonal expansion, Shannon diversity and CDR3 relatedness (CalcPairwiseDistances, ClusterSamples); CLCbio workbench built phylogenetic trees. Expanded clones were defined as having at least 8 unique UMIs, based on coefficient-of-variation modelling across technical triplicates. TCRdb itself trimmed the public reads at Q25 with fastp, ran MiXCR and retained productive beta chains. Here each entry gathers all rows of one CDR3 protein and keeps the most common genes and DNA. In this record, the V and J calls reflect TCRdb's handling and not the investigators' own analysis. Here the sample has 100,000 or so distinct CDR3 sequences; approximately 13% occur a single time. Approximately 5% of the sample belongs to the ten largest clones.

The study at large found these results: No identical CDR3 amino acid sequences were found to be shared among expanded clones across subjects, suggesting that TCR-beta repertoires were private in all groups. TCR clonal expansion was highest in HAM/TSP patients and lowest in MS patients, with MS patients falling below even healthy controls.

The sample's time point label, decoded: longitudinal time-point 2. Libraries from unsorted PBMCs were made from 2 million PBMCs kept in RNAlater at -80 degrees C until RNA extraction. Peripheral blood was subjected to Ficoll-Hypaque density gradient centrifugation to isolate PBMCs, which were then cryopreserved in liquid nitrogen. The chain employs TRBV5-6 and TRBJ1-5, with 8 bases matching TRBD1. Sequencing used PBMCs. The clonotype was recovered from a female donor with HTLV-1-associated myelopathy (HAM/TSP). In nucleotide form, the sequence is TGTGCCAGCAGCGGATGGGACAGGAGGAATCAGCCCCAGCATTTT. It translates to CASSGWDRRNQPQHF.